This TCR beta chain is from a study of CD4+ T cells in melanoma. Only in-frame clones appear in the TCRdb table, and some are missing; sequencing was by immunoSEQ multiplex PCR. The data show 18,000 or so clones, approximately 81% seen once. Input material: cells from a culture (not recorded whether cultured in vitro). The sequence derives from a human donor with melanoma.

CDR3 loop: CASSLEGTPEAFF. The CDR3 region has the DNA TGCGCCAGCAGCTTGGAGGGAACCCCTGAAGCTTTCTTT. V is TRBV5-1 and J is TRBJ1-1; no clear D gene. Germline CDR1 reads SGHRS; CDR2 reads YFSETQ. Trimming shortened V by 0 bases and J by 6 bases, and 9 bases separated the two germline ends. This CDR3 spans 13 amino acids.